This T cell receptor beta chain derives from a study of technical replicates of blood from a handful of donors. Germline V gene data show CDR1 as LGHNA and CDR2 as YSLEER. The CDR3 extends over 15 amino acids. V was clipped by 2 bases and J by 4 bases; unmatched bases: 7. The assay was immunoSEQ multiplex PCR, and TCRdb's table has in-frame clones only and misses some. The sample carries some 70,000 clones, about 90% recorded once. The TCR sequence derives from a human donor in good health. The J gene is TRBJ1-2, the V gene TRBV4-3; 7 bases are a match to TRBD1. The sample taken for sequencing was T cells isolated from PBMCs. The DNA of the CDR3 is TGCGCCAGCAGCCAATCGGCAGGGGGGTCCTATGGCTACACCTTC. This gives the protein CASSQSAGGSYGYTF.